One and the same sample provided the 22 T cell receptor beta chains below, sequenced in a study of cytotoxic CD8 clonotypes in ibrutinib-treated CLL. This table comes from immunoSEQ multiplex PCR, and its TCRdb copy is limited to in-frame clones, with some not included. The sample shows about 92,000 clones, about 74% of them seen only once. This specimen was PBMCs, taken after 24 months of ibrutinib treatment. The origin of the receptors is a human donor with chronic lymphocytic leukemia.

This clone was counted a few times. One junction end does not reproduce the germline sequence, and a read error may be involved. The chain uses TRBV7-9 and TRBJ2-3; D remains ambiguous. Germline CDR1 SEHNR, CDR2 FQNEAQ (reference sequence). The CDR3 totals 12 residues. The chain's CDR3 is CASSHDTDTQYF. CDR3 nucleotide sequence: TGCGCCAGCAGCCACGACACAGATACGCAGTATTTT.

This clone occurred a few times. The chain couples TRBV6-6 to TRBJ2-2; perhaps TRBD1 as D (6 bases). The V gene lost 6 bases and the J gene lost 6 bases, with 14 bases spanning the gap. From germline, CDR1 is MNHNY and CDR2 SVGAGI (reference sequence). The CDR3 consists of 14 residues. The CDR3 loop reads CASRSGQFPGELFF. CDR3 in DNA: TGTGCCAGCAGGTCGGGACAATTTCCCGGGGAGCTGTTTTTT.

The chain employs TRBV6-1 and TRBJ1-1, with no clear D. The CDR3 is 14 amino acids. CDR1 MNHNS and CDR2 SASEGT come from the germline V gene. Trimming removed 4 bases from V and 1 base from J, with 10 bases in between. CDR3 sequence: CASSGPNRNTEAFF. DNA of the CDR3: TGTGCCAGCAGTGGACCGAATAGGAACACTGAAGCTTTCTTT.

This chain joins TRBV20-1 and TRBJ2-7; weak D call: TRBD1 (6 bases). V was clipped by 6 bases and J by 4 bases, with 10 bases between them. The CDR3 is 11 residues long. Germline V gene sequence: CDR1 DFQATT, CDR2 SNEGSKA (reference sequence). Here the CDR3 reads CSAGGEYEQYF. The CDR3 DNA reads TGCAGTGCAGGGGGAGAATACGAGCAGTACTTC.

In this sample, this clone turned up once. The chain joins TRBV6-6 to TRBJ1-5; D unclear. Per the germline V gene, CDR1 is MNHNY and CDR2 is SVGAGI (reference sequence). Trimming removed 2 bases from V and 2 bases from J, with 13 bases in between. This CDR3 contains 16 residues. The CDR3 loop is CASSYDGLGGNQPQHF. In DNA form, the CDR3 reads TGTGCCAGCAGTTACGACGGCCTTGGAGGCAATCAGCCCCAGCATTTT.

This clone was counted a few times. The rearrangement joins TRBV6-1 to TRBJ2-7; no clear D. Trimming removed 6 bases at V and 4 bases at J, with 13 bases between. Germline V CDR1 and CDR2: MNHNS, SASEGT. There are 13 residues in the CDR3. The CDR3: CASRSATTYEQYF. CDR3 bases: TGTGCCAGCAGGTCGGCCACGACTTACGAGCAGTACTTC.

V and J are TRBV5-1 and TRBJ1-1, with no clear D. Germline assignment: CDR1 SGHRS and CDR2 YFSETQ. This CDR3 has 13 residues. The V end was cut by 1 base, the J end by 1 base, with 5 bases between. CDR3 protein: CASSLRENTEAFF. CDR3 coding DNA: TGCGCCAGCAGCTTGAGAGAGAACACTGAAGCTTTCTTT.

The rearrangement uses TRBV5-6 and TRBJ1-5; a possible D gene is TRBD1 (6 bases). The CDR3 is 16 residues long. Trimming shortened V by 0 bases and J by 1 base, and 11 bases separated the two germline ends. From germline, CDR1 is SGHDT and CDR2 YYEEEE. CDR3 residues: CASSLGAGASNQPQHF. The CDR3 nucleotides read TGTGCCAGCAGCTTGGGGGCAGGGGCAAGCAATCAGCCCCAGCATTTT.

This rearrangement joins TRBV30 to TRBJ2-1, with a tentative D call TRBD1 (6 bases). Germline V lookup: CDR1 GTSNPN, CDR2 SVGIG (reference sequence). V was trimmed by 5 bases and J by 5 bases, leaving 13 bases between them. This CDR3 is built from 13 residues. CDR3 coding DNA: TGTGCCTGGGGGGGCCCACCCCACAATGAGCAGTTCTTC. This encodes CAWGGPPHNEQFF.

The genes are TRBV19 and TRBJ2-7; TRBD2 agrees at 8 bases. The CDR3 is made up of 15 amino acids. CDR1 is LNHDA and CDR2 is SQIVND in the germline V gene (reference sequence). The V and J ends lost 1 base and 0 bases, in that order; junction bases with no gene match: 2. The CDR3: CASSIAAGGSYEQYF. The DNA for the CDR3 is TGTGCCAGTAGTATAGCGGCGGGGGGCTCCTACGAGCAGTACTTC.

V is TRBV7-8 and J is TRBJ2-5; 7 bases are a match to TRBD1. CDR3 size: 14 residues. CDR1 and CDR2 (germline): SGHVS, FQNEAQ. The junction had 8 bases not matched to a gene; V was cut back by 5 bases and J by 5 bases. CDR3 in amino acids: CASSRTQGTETQYF. DNA for the CDR3: TGTGCCAGCAGCCGCACACAGGGGACGGAGACCCAGTACTTC.

The chain couples TRBV9 to TRBJ2-7; 10 nucleotides match TRBD1. The CDR3 loop spans 16 amino acids. CDR1 and CDR2 from the germline V gene are SGDLS and YYNGEE. V lost 1 base and J lost 7; bases outside the gene matches: 11. The CDR3, as DNA: TGTGCCAGCAGCGTATTGGGGGGACAGGGGCTTCGGGAGCAGTACTTC. Protein product: CASSVLGGQGLREQYF.

The chain uses TRBV18 and TRBJ1-1; 7 bases agree with TRBD1. Germline values: CDR1 KGHSH, CDR2 LQKENI. With V trimmed by 1 base and J by 0 bases, 2 bases remained unmatched. This CDR3 contains 15 residues. CDR3 nucleotides: TGTGCCAGCTCACCACTCGGACAGGTGAACACTGAAGCTTTCTTT. Protein: CASSPLGQVNTEAFF.

This chain links TRBV5-6 with TRBJ2-7; D ambiguous. CDR1 and CDR2 from the germline V gene are SGHDT and YYEEEE. The CDR3 length is 12 residues. Trimming removed 1 base at V and 6 bases at J, with 8 bases between. The CDR3 nucleotides read TGTGCCAGCAGCTTGCCTCTACTCGAGCAGTACTTC. Amino acid sequence: CASSLPLLEQYF.

This clone was seen more than once but under ten times. The rearrangement joins TRBV19 to TRBJ1-1; D remains ambiguous. Between the trimmed V and J ends, which lost 6 bases and 1 base, there was a span of 15 bases. Germline V lookup: CDR1 LNHDA, CDR2 SQIVND (reference sequence). The CDR3 covers 15 residues. CDR3 bases: TGTGCCAGTAGGTCCCTCGCTGGCGGGAACACTGAAGCTTTCTTT. Translated, it gives CASRSLAGGNTEAFF.

The V and J genes are TRBV5-1 and TRBJ2-1; D is possibly TRBD1 or TRBD2 (5 bases each). The CDR3 contains 15 residues. The ends were cut back, 5 bases at V and 9 bases at J, with 21 bases in the middle. Germline V gives CDR1 SGHRS, CDR2 YFSETQ. The CDR3 here is CASSYQGPPDSEQFF. CDR3 coding DNA: TGCGCCAGCAGTTACCAGGGACCTCCCGACAGTGAGCAGTTCTTC. The variable domain in full, with the rest retrieved from reference TRBV5-1 and TRBJ2-1, is KAGVTQTPRYLIKTRGQQVTLSCSPISGHRSVSWYQQTPGQGLQFLFEYFSETQRNKGNFPGRFSGRQFSNSRSEMNVSTLELGDSALYLCASSYQGPPDSEQFFGPGTRLTVL.

The V and J genes are TRBV29-1 and TRBJ2-1; TRBD1 might be the D (6 bases). Trimming shortened V by 4 bases and J by 3 bases, and 13 bases separated the two germline ends. The CDR3 has 14 amino acids. Germline V gives CDR1 SQVTM, CDR2 ANQGSEA. This CDR3 reads CSVVVGGIYNEQFF. The CDR3, as DNA: TGCAGCGTTGTAGTAGGGGGTATCTACAATGAGCAGTTCTTC.

The chain uses TRBV11-3 and TRBJ2-1; 8 bases match TRBD2. Per germline, CDR1 SGHNT and CDR2 YENEEA. The CDR3 spans 16 residues. J gave up 0 bases and V 2 bases, and 3 bases lay outside the gene matches. CDR3 in amino acids: CASSLTSGSSYNEQFF. As DNA, the CDR3 is TGTGCCAGCAGCTTAACTAGCGGAAGCTCCTACAATGAGCAGTTCTTC.

The V call is TRBV18, the J call TRBJ2-7, with 12 bases lining up with TRBD2. CDR3 size: 14 residues. V gave up 8 bases and J gave up 6 bases; unmatched junction bases: 8. Germline V CDR1 and CDR2: KGHSH, LQKENI. The CDR3: CASHPSGRGSEQYF. CDR3 nucleotides: TGTGCCAGCCATCCTAGCGGGAGGGGCTCCGAGCAGTACTTC.

The chain has TRBV28 and TRBJ2-1; D uncertain. Germline CDR1 MDHEN, CDR2 SYDVKM. Trimming shortened V by 2 bases and J by 0 bases, and 11 bases separated the two germline ends. The CDR3 runs to 16 residues. In DNA form, the CDR3 reads TGTGCCAGCAGTTTACCGGCTACCCACTCCTACAATGAGCAGTTCTTC. Translating gives CASSLPATHSYNEQFF.

The chain employs TRBV19 and TRBJ2-3, with a tentative D call TRBD2 (5 bases). The V end lost 5 bases, the J end lost 3 bases, and 9 bases lay between the germline ends. Germline lookup yields CDR1 LNHDA and CDR2 SQIVND (reference sequence). The CDR3 contains 13 residues. The CDR3 DNA sequence: TGTGCCAGTAGTTTCGGGATAACAGATACGCAGTATTTT. Translating gives CASSFGITDTQYF. Based on the CDR3 plus reference TRBV19 and TRBJ2-3, the full variable domain is DGGITQSPKYLFRKEGQNVTLSCEQNLNHDAMYWYRQDPGQGLRLIYYSQIVNDFQKGDIAEGYSVSREKKESFPLTVTSAQKNPTAFYLCASSFGITDTQYFGPGTRLTVL.

The chain carries TRBV27 and TRBJ2-3; D is tentatively TRBD1 or TRBD2 (5 bases each). This CDR3 spans 17 amino acids. Per the germline V gene, CDR1 is MNHEY and CDR2 is SMNVEV (reference sequence). V was pared by 1 base and J by 0 bases, with 14 bases between. The CDR3 reads CASSLYIERDSTDTQYF. Here the CDR3 DNA reads TGTGCCAGCAGTTTATACATCGAACGGGACAGCACAGATACGCAGTATTTT.